What follows are 14 T cell receptor beta chains derived from one specimen sequenced in a study of control samples from healthy donors and cancer patients (TCRdb year 2020). Preparation of the library involved the immunoSEQ multiplex PCR assay. The table was pulled from immuneACCESS by TCRdb, which kept in-frame rearrangements only. Such tables lose some clones; where checked, under half of the loss comes from unresolved V genes, and the rest has no known cause. The sample records over 110,000 clones, 92% of which are singletons. The top ten constitute about 11% of the sample. Material for sequencing was blood. The origin of the receptors is a man aged 30 to 39 in good health.

The rearrangement links TRBV5-1 to TRBJ2-1; 13 bases align to TRBD2. Germline assignment: CDR1 SGHRS and CDR2 YFSETQ. J gave up 13 bases and V 4 bases, and 8 bases lay outside the gene matches. The CDR3 length is 14 residues. CDR3 amino acids: CASSLGTSGNVQFF. CDR3 nucleotide sequence: TGCGCCAGCAGCCTCGGGACTAGCGGGAACGTACAGTTCTTC.

The V gene is TRBV28, the J gene TRBJ1-2; D is perhaps TRBD1 (5 bases). This CDR3 has 14 amino acids. Germline CDR1 is MDHEN and CDR2 is SYDVKM. V was trimmed by 7 bases and J by 4 bases, leaving 16 bases between them. DNA for the CDR3: TGTGCCAGCAATACCGGCAGGGTGAGCTATGGCTACACCTTC. Encoded protein: CASNTGRVSYGYTF.

The chain links TRBV27 to TRBJ1-2, with 9 bases fitting TRBD1. Germline values: CDR1 MNHEY, CDR2 SMNVEV (reference sequence). The CDR3 runs 15 residues. Germline trimming cut 4 bases from V and 8 bases from J; bases unmatched to any gene: 11. The CDR3 coding sequence is TGTGCCAGCAGTTCTGCCCCGACAGGGGGTCGGGGCTACACCTTC. It yields the protein CASSSAPTGGRGYTF.

This chain connects TRBV11-2 to TRBJ2-7; 9 bases match TRBD2. Germline V gene lookup returns CDR1 SGHAT and CDR2 FQNNGV. The CDR3 is made up of 15 amino acids. The trim removed 1 base at V and 4 bases at J, leaving 5 bases unmatched. CDR3 DNA: TGTGCCAGCAGCTTAGCACTAGCGGGTTTGTACGAGCAGTACTTC. It codes for CASSLALAGLYEQYF.

J is TRBJ2-3 and V is TRBV27; possibly TRBD1 or TRBD2 for D (5 bases each). Germline-derived CDR1 and CDR2 are MNHEY and SMNVEV (reference sequence). The CDR3 has 14 residues. V was cut by 2 bases and J by 4 bases, with 10 bases left in between. CDR3 protein: CASSLRGVSDTQYF. CDR3 DNA sequence: TGTGCCAGCAGTTTAAGGGGAGTGTCAGATACGCAGTATTTT.

V usage is TRBV5-6 and J usage is TRBJ1-2; TRBD1 might be the D (6 bases). V was shortened by 0 bases and J by 5 bases, with 14 bases between the two germline ends. The CDR3 is 15 amino acids. Germline CDR1 SGHDT, CDR2 YYEEEE. CDR3 in amino acids: CASSLATGFTYGYTF. DNA for the CDR3: TGTGCCAGCAGCTTGGCCACAGGGTTCACTTATGGCTACACCTTC.

The chain is built from TRBV20-1 and TRBJ2-3; D perhaps matches TRBD1 (6 bases). Trimming removed 1 base at V and 11 bases at J, with 10 bases between. The CDR3 has 11 residues. Germline CDR1 is DFQATT and CDR2 is SNEGSKA (reference sequence). The CDR3 DNA follows: TGCAGTGCTAGAGGACAGGCCGAGCAGTATTTT. Protein product: CSARGQAEQYF.

The chain combines TRBV6-5 with TRBJ2-7; tentatively, D is TRBD2 (6 bases). From germline, CDR1 is MNHEY and CDR2 SVGAGI. This CDR3 region has 16 residues. V was shortened by 0 bases and J by 2 bases, with 14 bases between the two germline ends. The CDR3 region is CASSYSGRGATYEQYF. CDR3 coding DNA: TGTGCCAGCAGTTACTCGGGGCGGGGAGCGACCTACGAGCAGTACTTC.

This chain uses TRBV5-1 with TRBJ2-5, with 8 nucleotides matching TRBD2. The CDR3 contains 15 residues. J gave up 6 bases and V 0 bases, and 7 bases lay outside the gene matches. The germline CDR1 and CDR2 sequences are SGHRS and YFSETQ. CDR3 region: CASSLVPGGQQTQYF. CDR3 bases: TGCGCCAGCAGCTTGGTGCCGGGAGGGCAACAGACCCAGTACTTC.

The V gene is TRBV19, the J gene TRBJ2-1; D unresolved. Trimming stripped 5 bases from V and 7 bases from J, with 9 bases between. CDR3 length equals 12 residues. CDR1 and CDR2 from the germline V gene are LNHDA and SQIVND (reference sequence). The CDR3 DNA follows: TGTGCCAGTAGTTACCTTATGAATGAGCAGTTCTTC. Translation: CASSYLMNEQFF.

The chain recombines TRBV18 with TRBJ2-1, with 14 bases that match TRBD2. This CDR3 comprises 17 residues. Germline assignment: CDR1 KGHSH and CDR2 LQKENI. J was trimmed by 2 bases and V by 3 bases; bases with no gene match: 3. CDR3 sequence (DNA): TGTGCCAGCTCACCTGGACTAGCGGGAGGCCCCTACAATGAGCAGTTCTTC. It is translated as CASSPGLAGGPYNEQFF.

V usage is TRBV28 and J usage is TRBJ1-3, with TRBD1 matching over 7 bases. V lost 6 bases, J lost 3 bases, and 5 bases stayed unmatched. The CDR3 has 14 residues. Germline lookup yields CDR1 MDHEN and CDR2 SYDVKM. The CDR3: CASSQGGIGNTIYF. The CDR3 bases are TGTGCCAGCAGCCAGGGGGGAATTGGAAACACCATATATTTT.

This clone was seen only a few times. V and J are TRBV3-1 (or the pseudogene TRBV3-2) and TRBJ1-6; D is uncertain. Per germline, CDR1 LGHDT and CDR2 YNNKEL (reference sequence). The CDR3 is made up of 13 amino acids. The ends were cut back, 1 base at V and 10 bases at J, with 8 bases in the middle. DNA of the CDR3: TGTGCCAGCAGCCAAGTAGTCAGATCACCCCTCCACTTT. Amino acids: CASSQVVRSPLHF.

This sequence joins TRBV5-1 and TRBJ1-4; D is uncertain. Germline V gene sequence: CDR1 SGHRS, CDR2 YFSETQ. This CDR3 comprises 13 residues. The V end lost 6 bases, the J end lost 0 bases, and 6 bases lay between the germline ends. The CDR3 loop reads CASKNPTNEKLFF. Here the CDR3 DNA reads TGCGCCAGCAAGAACCCAACTAATGAAAAACTGTTTTTT.